Presented here are 20 T cell receptor beta chains from one specimen sequenced in a study of spatial heterogeneity in lung cancer. General study results and limits: Tumoral mutation counts were tracked by counts of expanded intratumoral alpha and beta TCRs.

These receptors are not linked to any known antigen. TCRdb re-analysed the 5' RACE reads in MiXCR, keeping a single row per CDR3 protein. The table lists a few thousand distinct CDR3 sequences, roughly 6.5% of them singletons. Stated time point: sample taken at primary tumor resection. The sample here was lung tumor tissue, taken at surgery. Receptors were obtained from a male donor with early-stage non-small cell lung cancer.

This clonotype rates as large (0.1 to 1%). The V and J genes are TRBV7-2 and TRBJ2-1; 8 nucleotides agree with TRBD1. The V gene's germline CDR1 is SGHTA and CDR2 FQGNSA. Trimming took 3 bases from V and 0 from J; bases not matched to a gene: 10. CDR3 length: 18 residues. The chain's CDR3 is CASSLTGVSLSSYNEQFF. The CDR3 DNA reads as TGTGCCAGCAGCTTGACAGGGGTCAGCCTCAGCTCCTACAATGAGCAGTTCTTC.

By its share, this clonotype is medium-sized. This chain connects TRBV12-3 or TRBV12-4 to TRBJ1-2; 10 positions agree with TRBD1. The CDR3 runs to 15 residues. Trimming removed 5 bases from V and 8 bases from J; junction bases left unmatched: 11. In nucleotides, the CDR3 is TGTGCCAGCAGTAACCCGGGACAGGGGCAGGAGGGCTACACCTTC. This codes for CASSNPGQGQEGYTF.

This clonotype is medium-sized within its sample. The V call is TRBV7-9, the J call TRBJ2-1, with 8 bases identical to TRBD2. CDR3 length equals 15 residues. Unmatched junction bases numbered 5, after V lost 5 bases and J lost 2 bases. Germline-derived CDR1 and CDR2 are SEHNR and FQNEAQ (reference sequence). The CDR3 DNA reads TGTGCCAGCAGCATGAGCGGGAGTACCTACAATGAGCAGTTCTTC. It translates to CASSMSGSTYNEQFF.

The sample holds many counts of this clonotype. The chain is built from TRBV6-5 and TRBJ1-5; 7 bases are shared with TRBD1. The ends lost 6 bases at V and 1 base at J; junction bases unmatched: 3. The CDR3 consists of 14 residues. The germline gives CDR1 MNHEY, CDR2 SVGAGI. The CDR3 DNA sequence: TGTGCCAGCAGCCGCAGGGGGAGCAATCAGCCCCAGCATTTT. It translates to CASSRRGSNQPQHF.

There are many counts of this clonotype. This chain uses TRBV4-2 with TRBJ2-7; 10 bases fit TRBD1. CDR1 and CDR2 (germline): LGHNA, YNFKEQ. V gave up 4 bases and J gave up 0 bases; unmatched junction bases: 6. The CDR3 covers 16 residues. DNA for the CDR3: TGTGCCAGCAGCCCTGGACAGGGGGAACCCTCCTACGAGCAGTACTTC. Its protein product is CASSPGQGEPSYEQYF.

In this sample, this clonotype is medium-sized. The chain recombines TRBV4-1 with TRBJ2-2; TRBD1 matches at 8 bases. The ends lost 0 bases at V and 3 bases at J; junction bases unmatched: 6. Germline-derived CDR1 and CDR2 are MGHRA and YSYEKL. The CDR3 has 17 residues. CDR3 amino acids: CASSQDEGQVYTGELFF. CDR3 bases: TGCGCCAGCAGCCAAGATGAGGGACAGGTATACACCGGGGAGCTGTTTTTT.

This clonotype was seen repeatedly, ten times or more. V is TRBV12-3 or TRBV12-4 and J is TRBJ1-2, with 8 positions matching TRBD1. J gave up 5 bases and V 6 bases, and 5 bases lay outside the gene matches. The CDR3 runs 13 residues. DNA of the CDR3: TGTGCCAGCAGAATGGACAGGGAATATGGCTACACCTTC. Amino acid sequence: CASRMDREYGYTF.

This clonotype counts as medium-sized. The CDR3 reads CASRGQYNSPLHF. Written as DNA, the CDR3 is TGTGCCAGCAGGGGACAGTATAATTCACCCCTCCACTTT. The rearrangement uses TRBV2 and TRBJ1-6; 7 bases align to TRBD1. J was trimmed by 4 bases and V by 6 bases; bases with no gene match: 0. Germline V gives CDR1 SNHLY, CDR2 FYNNEI. The CDR3 is 13 residues long.

The J gene is TRBJ2-2, the V gene TRBV27, with no clear D. The CDR3 is 12 residues long. The germline gives CDR1 MNHEY, CDR2 SMNVEV (reference sequence). The germline V and J ends were trimmed by 5 bases and 3 bases, with 4 bases remaining between them. The CDR3 region is CASSRDTGELFF. The CDR3 DNA is TGTGCCAGCAGTCGGGACACCGGGGAGCTGTTTTTT.

This clonotype was detected ten times or more. This rearrangement joins TRBV19 to TRBJ2-2, with D possibly being TRBD2 (6 bases). Germline V lookup: CDR1 LNHDA, CDR2 SQIVND (reference sequence). V gave up 10 bases and J gave up 8 bases, with 11 bases separating them. The CDR3 spans 11 residues. CDR3 DNA: TGTGCCACGAGACTAGAAGGGGAGCTGTTTTTT. This codes for CATRLEGELFF.

This clonotype showed up many times. The chain links TRBV11-2 to TRBJ2-2, with 7 bases fitting TRBD1. The length of the CDR3 is 14 residues. V shed 10 bases, J shed 2 bases, and the junction held 7 bases outside the gene matches. Germline V gives CDR1 SGHAT, CDR2 FQNNGV. CDR3 DNA: TGTGCCACCCCAGGGGGAGAAAACACCGGGGAGCTGTTTTTT. It is translated as CATPGGENTGELFF.

By sample share, this clonotype is medium-sized (0.01 to 0.1%). The chain is built from TRBV27 and TRBJ2-2; the match to TRBD1 covers 7 bases. This CDR3 has 14 residues. CDR1 is MNHEY, CDR2 SMNVEV, per germline (reference sequence). V shed 8 bases, J shed 6 bases, and the junction held 9 bases outside the gene matches. The CDR3 DNA reads as TGTGCCAGCGGGTACTCAGACAGGGCCGGGGAGCTGTTTTTT. Translated, it gives CASGYSDRAGELFF.

This clonotype showed up many times. The chain carries TRBV27 and TRBJ2-7; 10 nucleotides agree with TRBD1. The germline V gene encodes CDR1 MNHEY and CDR2 SMNVEV (reference sequence). The ends lost 6 bases at V and 9 bases at J; junction bases unmatched: 11. The CDR3 contains 14 residues. CDR3 region: CASSPGTGALAQYF. The CDR3, as DNA: TGTGCCAGCAGCCCCGGGACAGGGGCTTTGGCGCAGTACTTC.

This clonotype was seen at least ten times. The V gene is TRBV4-3, the J gene TRBJ2-1, with 12 bases that match TRBD2. J was trimmed by 7 bases and V by 1 base; bases with no gene match: 11. CDR3 length equals 18 residues. Per the germline V gene, CDR1 is LGHNA and CDR2 is YSLEER. CDR3 residues: CASSQVYSTSGRGNEQFF. DNA of the CDR3: TGCGCCAGCAGCCAAGTATATTCGACTAGCGGGAGAGGTAATGAGCAGTTCTTC.

This clonotype has only a few counts. Given a much more abundant clone one base away, this may be a read error. V is TRBV12-3 or TRBV12-4 and J is TRBJ1-5; D might be TRBD1 (6 bases). V lost 3 bases, J lost 5 bases, and 8 bases lay in between. This CDR3 has 13 amino acids. CDR3 loop: CASSLAGDQPQHF. CDR3 DNA sequence: TGTGCCAGCAGTTTGGCAGGGGATCAGCCCCAGCATTTT.

This clonotype counts as medium-sized. The rearrangement links TRBV30 to TRBJ1-1; D is undetermined. The CDR3 has 11 residues. V lost 4 bases and J lost 10, with 13 bases in between. Germline V gives CDR1 GTSNPN, CDR2 SVGIG (reference sequence). In DNA form, the CDR3 reads TGTGCCTGGACCGGACTCCGGGGAGCTTTCTTT. It encodes CAWTGLRGAFF.

The table lists this clonotype with many counts. V usage is TRBV7-2 and J usage is TRBJ1-1, with D possibly TRBD1 on 5 matching bases. The CDR3 is 15 residues long. Trimming cost V 8 bases and J 1 base, with 17 bases left between them. Germline V gene sequence: CDR1 SGHTA, CDR2 FQGNSA. The CDR3 nucleotides are TGTGCCAGCGGGACTTGGGCAGCAACGAACACTGAAGCTTTCTTT. Its protein is CASGTWAATNTEAFF.

This clonotype was found many times. The genes are TRBV7-2 and TRBJ1-4; D is uncertain. Germline assignment: CDR1 SGHTA and CDR2 FQGNSA. This CDR3 is 15 amino acids long. V was shortened by 1 base and J by 0 bases, with 6 bases between the two germline ends. DNA for the CDR3: TGTGCCAGCAGCTTAGAGGGAACAACTAATGAAAAACTGTTTTTT. Amino acid sequence: CASSLEGTTNEKLFF.

In this sample, this clonotype is large. The chain joins TRBV4-2 to TRBJ2-7; no definite D call. V lost 5 bases and J 2 bases, leaving 4 bases between the germline ends. Germline lookup yields CDR1 LGHNA and CDR2 YNFKEQ. CDR3 length: 11 amino acids. The CDR3 spells CASSSPYEQYF. DNA of the CDR3: TGTGCCAGCAGCTCCCCCTACGAGCAGTACTTC.

In its sample, this clonotype is medium-sized. The chain recombines TRBV7-2 with TRBJ1-2; tentative D call: TRBD1 (6 bases). Germline values: CDR1 SGHTA, CDR2 FQGNSA. V lost 3 bases and J 2 bases, leaving 13 bases between the germline ends. The CDR3 runs 15 residues. CDR3 amino acids: CASSLGGAINYGYTF. CDR3 nucleotide sequence: TGTGCCAGCAGCTTGGGGGGCGCGATCAACTATGGCTACACCTTC.